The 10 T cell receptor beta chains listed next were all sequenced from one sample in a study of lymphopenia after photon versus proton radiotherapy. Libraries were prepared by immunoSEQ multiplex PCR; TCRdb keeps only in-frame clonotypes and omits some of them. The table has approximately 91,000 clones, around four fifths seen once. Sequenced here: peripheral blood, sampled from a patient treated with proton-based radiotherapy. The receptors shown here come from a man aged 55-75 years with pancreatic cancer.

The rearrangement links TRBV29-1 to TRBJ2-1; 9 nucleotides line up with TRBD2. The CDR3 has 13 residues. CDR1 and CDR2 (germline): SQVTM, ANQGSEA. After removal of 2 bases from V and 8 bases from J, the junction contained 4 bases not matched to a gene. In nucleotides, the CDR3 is TGCAGCGTTGAACTTAGCGGGAGTCATGAGCAGTTCTTC. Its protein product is CSVELSGSHEQFF.

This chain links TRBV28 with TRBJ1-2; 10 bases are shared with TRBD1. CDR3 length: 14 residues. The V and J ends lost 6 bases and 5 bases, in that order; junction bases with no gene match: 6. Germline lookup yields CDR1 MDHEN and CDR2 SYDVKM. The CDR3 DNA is TGTGCCAGCAGGAACCCGGGACAGGGGTATGGCTACACCTTC. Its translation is CASRNPGQGYGYTF.

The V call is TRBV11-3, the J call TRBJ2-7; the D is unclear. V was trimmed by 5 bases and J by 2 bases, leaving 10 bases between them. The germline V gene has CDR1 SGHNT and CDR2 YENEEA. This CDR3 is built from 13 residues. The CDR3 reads CASSPGSAYEQYF. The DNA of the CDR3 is TGTGCCAGCAGCCCAGGTTCCGCCTACGAGCAGTACTTC.

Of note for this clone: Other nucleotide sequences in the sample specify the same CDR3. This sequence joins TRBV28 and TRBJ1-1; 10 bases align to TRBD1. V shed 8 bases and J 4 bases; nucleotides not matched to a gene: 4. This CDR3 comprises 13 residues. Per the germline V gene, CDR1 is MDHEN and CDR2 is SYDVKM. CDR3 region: CASGDRGRTEAFF. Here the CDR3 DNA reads TGTGCCAGCGGGGACAGGGGACGCACTGAAGCTTTCTTT.

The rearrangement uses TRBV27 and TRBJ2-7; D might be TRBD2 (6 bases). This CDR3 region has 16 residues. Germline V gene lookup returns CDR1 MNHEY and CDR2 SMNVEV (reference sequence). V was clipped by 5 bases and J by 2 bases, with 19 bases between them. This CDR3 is CASSPRESGRTYEQYF. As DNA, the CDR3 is TGTGCCAGCAGTCCCCGGGAGAGCGGTCGAACCTACGAGCAGTACTTC.

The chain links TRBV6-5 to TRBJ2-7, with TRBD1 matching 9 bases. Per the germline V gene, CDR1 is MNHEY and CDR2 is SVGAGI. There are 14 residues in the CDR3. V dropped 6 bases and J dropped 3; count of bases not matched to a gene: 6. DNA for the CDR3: TGTGCCAGCAGGGAAGGGACAGGGTTCTACGAGCAGTACTTC. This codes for CASREGTGFYEQYF.

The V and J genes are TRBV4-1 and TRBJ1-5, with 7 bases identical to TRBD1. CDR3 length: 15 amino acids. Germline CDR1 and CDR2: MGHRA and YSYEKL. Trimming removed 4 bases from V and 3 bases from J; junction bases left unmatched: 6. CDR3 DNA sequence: TGCGCCAGCAGCCCCGAGGACAGGAACAATCAGCCCCAGCATTTT. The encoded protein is CASSPEDRNNQPQHF.

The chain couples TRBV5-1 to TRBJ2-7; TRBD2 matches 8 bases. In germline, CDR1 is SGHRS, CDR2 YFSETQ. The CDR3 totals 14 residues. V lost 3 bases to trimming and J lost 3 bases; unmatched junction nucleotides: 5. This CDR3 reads CASSWTSFNYEQYF. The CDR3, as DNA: TGCGCCAGCAGCTGGACTAGCTTTAACTACGAGCAGTACTTC.

CDR3 DNA sequence: TGTGCCAGCAGCTTCGGCACCGGGGAGCTGTTTTTT. This translates into CASSFGTGELFF. The chain uses TRBV7-9 and TRBJ2-2; D is unresolved. Per the germline V gene, CDR1 is SEHNR and CDR2 is FQNEAQ (reference sequence). Trimming shortened V by 3 bases and J by 4 bases, and 3 bases separated the two germline ends. The CDR3 has 12 amino acids.

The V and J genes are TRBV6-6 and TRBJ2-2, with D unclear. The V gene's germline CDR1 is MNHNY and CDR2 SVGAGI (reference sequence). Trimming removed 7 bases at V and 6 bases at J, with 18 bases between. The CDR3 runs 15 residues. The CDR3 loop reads CASTYKVLEPGELFF. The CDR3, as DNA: TGTGCCAGCACCTACAAGGTGTTGGAACCCGGGGAGCTGTTTTTT.